These 15 T cell receptor beta chains came from one sample sequenced in a study of blood T cells in healthy people across ages. Sample-barcoded 5' priming and a J-beta primer mix drove a second PCR of 7 to 11 cycles. TCRdb ran MiXCR on the 5' RACE reads and lists one entry per CDR3 protein. The table has roughly 680,000 distinct CDR3 sequences, roughly 50% seen once. Sequencing was carried out using blood. The receptor source for this set is a woman in her sixties in good health.

This clonotype was observed many times. This chain uses TRBV20-1 with TRBJ2-3; 10 bases are shared with TRBD2. The CDR3 has 13 residues. Germline V lookup: CDR1 DFQATT, CDR2 SNEGSKA (reference sequence). V shed 3 bases and J 3 bases; nucleotides not matched to a gene: 0. This CDR3 is CSARTSGTDTQYF. CDR3 in DNA: TGCAGTGCTAGGACTAGCGGGACAGATACGCAGTATTTT.

The genes are TRBV19 and TRBJ2-3, with TRBD2 matching 11 bases. This CDR3 has 17 residues. Germline assignment: CDR1 LNHDA and CDR2 SQIVND (reference sequence). V lost 5 bases to trimming and J lost 0 bases; unmatched junction nucleotides: 7. This CDR3 reads CASSARTSGLSTDTQYF. The CDR3, as DNA: TGTGCCAGTAGTGCCCGGACTAGCGGGTTGAGCACAGATACGCAGTATTTT. Filled out from reference TRBV19 and TRBJ2-3, the complete variable domain reads DGGITQSPKYLFRKEGQNVTLSCEQNLNHDAMYWYRQDPGQGLRLIYYSQIVNDFQKGDIAEGYSVSREKKESFPLTVTSAQKNPTAFYLCASSARTSGLSTDTQYFGPGTRLTVL.

This chain connects TRBV7-9 to TRBJ2-5; 9 bases fit TRBD2. The V gene end was trimmed by 1 base and the J gene end by 0 bases; junction bases not matched to a gene: 9. CDR1 is SEHNR and CDR2 is FQNEAQ in the germline V gene (reference sequence). CDR3 size: 18 residues. CDR3 region: CASSLGLAGTGNQETQYF. CDR3 in DNA: TGTGCCAGCAGCTTAGGGCTAGCGGGAACAGGGAACCAAGAGACCCAGTACTTC.

This clonotype has only a few counts. The chain uses TRBV3-1 and TRBJ1-5; D not certain. The V end was cut by 0 bases, the J end by 11 bases, with 20 bases between. This CDR3 contains 16 residues. Germline CDR1 is LGHDT and CDR2 is YNNKEL (reference sequence). CDR3 sequence: CASSQDSLWATVAQHF. CDR3 nucleotide sequence: TGTGCCAGCAGCCAAGATTCCCTCTGGGCAACGGTTGCCCAGCATTTT.

This clonotype has more than one count but fewer than ten. V is TRBV10-3 and J is TRBJ2-7, with TRBD1 as a possible D gene (5 bases). Germline loops: CDR1 ENHRY, CDR2 SYGVKD. V was clipped by 6 bases and J by 6 bases, with 9 bases between them. The CDR3 covers 11 residues. The CDR3 bases are TGTGCCATCAGCCAGACAGTCGAGCAGTACTTC. Translated: CAISQTVEQYF.

The chain couples TRBV4-3 to TRBJ2-7; D not resolved. V lost 1 base to trimming and J lost 2 bases, with 15 bases between them. The germline V gene encodes CDR1 LGHNA and CDR2 YSLEER. The CDR3 length is 16 residues. The CDR3 coding sequence is TGCGCCAGCAGCCAAGTTGCCCGCGTCCCGACCTACGAGCAGTACTTC. Translating it yields CASSQVARVPTYEQYF.

The CDR3 loop is CASSPGAFNEKLFF. In nucleotides, the CDR3 is TGTGCCAGCAGCCCCGGGGCCTTCAATGAAAAACTGTTTTTT. The chain combines TRBV11-1 with TRBJ1-4; tentatively, D is TRBD1 (5 bases). Germline CDR1 reads SGHAT; CDR2 reads FQDESV (reference sequence). The CDR3 totals 14 residues. V lost 5 bases, J lost 5 bases, and 12 bases lay in between.

This clonotype was seen a few times. At one of its ends the junction is not consistent with the germline gene, which may arise from a read error. The chain couples TRBV5-1 to TRBJ1-2; 11 bases are a match to TRBD1. The CDR3 length is 15 residues. CDR1 and CDR2 (germline): SGHRS, YFSETQ. In DNA form, the CDR3 reads TGCGCCAGCAGCCAAGGGACAGGGGGAATCTATGGCTACACCTTT. The encoded protein is CASSQGTGGIYGYTF.

The J gene is TRBJ2-7, the V gene TRBV27; 8 positions agree with TRBD2. With 3 bases clipped from V and 6 bases from J, the junction kept 7 bases outside the gene matches. The CDR3 runs to 14 residues. Germline V CDR1 and CDR2: MNHEY, SMNVEV (reference sequence). Here the CDR3 reads CASSFTGTRSEQYF. CDR3 nucleotides: TGTGCCAGCAGTTTTACCGGGACTAGGAGCGAGCAGTACTTC.

This clonotype was detected a few times. V gene TRBV29-1 combines with J gene TRBJ2-7; perhaps D is TRBD1 or TRBD2 (6 bases each). Germline assignment: CDR1 SQVTM and CDR2 ANQGSEA. CDR3 size: 15 residues. Between the trimmed V and J ends, which lost 7 bases and 5 bases, there was a span of 24 bases. The CDR3 region has the DNA TGCAGCGCTGAGGGGGGATCTAGACATACGAACGAGCAGTACTTC. It encodes CSAEGGSRHTNEQYF.

This chain connects TRBV6-2 or TRBV6-3 to TRBJ2-7; 11 bases fit TRBD1. The CDR3 sequence is 16 residues long. V trimming: 0 bases; J trimming: 6 bases; junction bases outside the gene matches: 7. CDR1 and CDR2 from the germline V gene are MNHEY and SVGEGT. The CDR3 loop reads CASSYSTGTGGCEQYF. In DNA, the CDR3 is TGTGCCAGCAGTTACTCGACCGGGACAGGGGGATGCGAGCAGTACTTC.

This clonotype was recorded a few times. The chain uses TRBV29-1 and TRBJ2-1; the D is unclear. The CDR3 has 11 amino acids. Trimming removed 4 bases at V and 9 bases at J, with 10 bases between. The germline V gene has CDR1 SQVTM and CDR2 ANQGSEA. CDR3: CSVVTLAEQFF. The DNA for the CDR3 is TGCAGCGTTGTTACTCTCGCTGAGCAGTTCTTC.

This clonotype has a handful of counts. The chain uses TRBV4-2 and TRBJ1-1; the D is unclear. The V end lost 1 base, the J end lost 3 bases, and 9 bases lay between the germline ends. The germline V gene has CDR1 LGHNA and CDR2 YNFKEQ. This CDR3 region has 14 residues. The CDR3 DNA sequence: TGTGCCAGCAGCCAAGTTTTGGCGCACACTGAAGCTTTCTTT. It codes for CASSQVLAHTEAFF.

Concerning this clonotype itself: Since a much larger clone is just one base distant, this may be a read error. This chain links TRBV7-8 with TRBJ2-1; TRBD1 matches at 8 bases. CDR3 length: 16 residues. Germline CDR1 is SGHVS and CDR2 is FQNEAQ. The junction had 15 bases not matched to a gene; V was cut back by 8 bases and J by 6 bases. CDR3 protein: CASWRGFQGAGNEQFF. Written as DNA, the CDR3 is TGTGCCAGCTGGAGGGGGTTCCAGGGGGCGGGCAATGAGCAGTTCTTC.

The rearrangement joins TRBV6-1 to TRBJ2-3; 9 positions match TRBD1. With 3 bases clipped from V and 2 bases from J, the junction kept 6 bases outside the gene matches. Germline V gene lookup returns CDR1 MNHNS and CDR2 SASEGT. The CDR3 is 16 amino acids. CDR3 nucleotide sequence: TGTGCCAGCAGTGATGAGTGGACAGGGGCCACAGATACGCAGTATTTT. It yields the protein CASSDEWTGATDTQYF.